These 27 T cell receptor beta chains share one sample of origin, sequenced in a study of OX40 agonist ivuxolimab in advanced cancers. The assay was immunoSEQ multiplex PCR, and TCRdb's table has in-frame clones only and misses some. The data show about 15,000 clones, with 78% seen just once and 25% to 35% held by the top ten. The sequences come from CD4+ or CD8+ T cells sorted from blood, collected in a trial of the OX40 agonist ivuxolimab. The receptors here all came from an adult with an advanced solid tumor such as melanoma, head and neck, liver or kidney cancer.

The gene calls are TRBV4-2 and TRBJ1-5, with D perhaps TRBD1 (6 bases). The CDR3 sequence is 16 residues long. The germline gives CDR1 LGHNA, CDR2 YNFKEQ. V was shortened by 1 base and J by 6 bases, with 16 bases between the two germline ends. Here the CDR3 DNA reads TGTGCCAGCAGCCAAGTGGGGGGCCAGGGCGGTCAGCCCCAGCATTTT. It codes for CASSQVGGQGGQPQHF.

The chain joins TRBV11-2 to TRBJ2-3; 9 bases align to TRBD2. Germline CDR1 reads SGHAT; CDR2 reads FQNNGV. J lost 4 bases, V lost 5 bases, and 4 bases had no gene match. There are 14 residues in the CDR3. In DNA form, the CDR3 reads TGTGCCAGCAGCCCGCGGGGGGGCCCAGATACGCAGTATTTT. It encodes CASSPRGGPDTQYF.

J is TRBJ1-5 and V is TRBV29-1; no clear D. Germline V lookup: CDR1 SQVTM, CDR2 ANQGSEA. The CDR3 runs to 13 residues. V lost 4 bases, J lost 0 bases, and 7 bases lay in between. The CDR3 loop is CSVGHRSNQPQHF. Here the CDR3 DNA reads TGCAGCGTTGGCCACCGTAGCAATCAGCCCCAGCATTTT.

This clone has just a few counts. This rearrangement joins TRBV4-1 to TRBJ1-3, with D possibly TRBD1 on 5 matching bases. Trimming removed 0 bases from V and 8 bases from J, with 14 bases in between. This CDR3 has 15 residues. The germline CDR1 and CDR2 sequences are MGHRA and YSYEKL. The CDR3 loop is CASSQETRGAYTIYF. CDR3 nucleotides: TGCGCCAGCAGCCAAGAAACAAGGGGCGCTTACACCATATATTTT.

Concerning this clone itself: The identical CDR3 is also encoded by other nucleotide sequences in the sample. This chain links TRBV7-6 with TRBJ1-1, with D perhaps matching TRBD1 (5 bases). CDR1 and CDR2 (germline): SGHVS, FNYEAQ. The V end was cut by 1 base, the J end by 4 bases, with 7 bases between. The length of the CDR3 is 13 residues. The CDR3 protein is CASSLGGGTEAFF. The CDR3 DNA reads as TGTGCCAGCAGCTTAGGGGGGGGCACTGAAGCTTTCTTT.

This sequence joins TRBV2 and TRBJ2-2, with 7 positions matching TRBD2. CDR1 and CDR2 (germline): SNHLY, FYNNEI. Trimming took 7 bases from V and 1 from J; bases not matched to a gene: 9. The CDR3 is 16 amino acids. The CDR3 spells CASTTGGDLNTGELFF. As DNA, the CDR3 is TGTGCCAGCACTACGGGAGGAGACTTGAACACCGGGGAGCTGTTTTTT.

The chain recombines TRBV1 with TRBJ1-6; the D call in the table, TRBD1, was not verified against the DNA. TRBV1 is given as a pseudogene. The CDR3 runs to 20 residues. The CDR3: CTSSQAGEPDRGACNSPLHF. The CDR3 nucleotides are TGCACCAGCAGCCAAGCGGGGGAGCCCGACAGGGGCGCATGCAATTCACCCCTCCACTTT.

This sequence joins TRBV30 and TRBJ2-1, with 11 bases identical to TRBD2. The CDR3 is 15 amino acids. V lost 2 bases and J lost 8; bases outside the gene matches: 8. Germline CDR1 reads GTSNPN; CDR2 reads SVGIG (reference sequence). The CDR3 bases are TGTGCCTGGAGTATGACTAGCGGGACCGGGGATGAGCAGTTCTTC. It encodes CAWSMTSGTGDEQFF.

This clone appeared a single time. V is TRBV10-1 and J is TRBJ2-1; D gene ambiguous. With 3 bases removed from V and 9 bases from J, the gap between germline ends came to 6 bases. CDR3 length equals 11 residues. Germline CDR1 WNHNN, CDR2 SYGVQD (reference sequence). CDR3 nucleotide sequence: TGCGCCAGCAGTGATGCTGTTGAGCAGTTCTTC. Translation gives CASSDAVEQFF.

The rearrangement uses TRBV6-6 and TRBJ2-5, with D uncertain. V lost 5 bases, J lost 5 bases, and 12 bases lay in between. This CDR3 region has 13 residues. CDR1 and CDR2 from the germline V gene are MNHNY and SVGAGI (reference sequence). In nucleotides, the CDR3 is TGTGCCAGCAGTACCCTATCTGGGGAGACCCAGTACTTC. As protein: CASSTLSGETQYF.

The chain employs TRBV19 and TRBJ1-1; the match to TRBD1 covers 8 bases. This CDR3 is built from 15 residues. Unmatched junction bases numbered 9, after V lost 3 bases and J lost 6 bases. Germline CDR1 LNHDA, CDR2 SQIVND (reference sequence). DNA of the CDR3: TGTGCCAGTAGTATTGGGGGGACAGGAGCCCCTGAAGCTTTCTTT. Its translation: CASSIGGTGAPEAFF.

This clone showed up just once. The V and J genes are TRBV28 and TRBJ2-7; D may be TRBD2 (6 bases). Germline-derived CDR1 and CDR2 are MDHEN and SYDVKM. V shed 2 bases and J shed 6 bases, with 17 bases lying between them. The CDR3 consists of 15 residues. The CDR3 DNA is TGTGCCAGCAGTTTACCCCTGACTAGTGCCGGCGAGCAGTACTTC. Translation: CASSLPLTSAGEQYF.

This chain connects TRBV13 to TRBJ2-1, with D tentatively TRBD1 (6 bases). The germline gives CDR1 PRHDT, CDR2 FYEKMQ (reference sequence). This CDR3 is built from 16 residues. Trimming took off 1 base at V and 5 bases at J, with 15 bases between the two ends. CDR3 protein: CASSLDLGGRDNEQFF. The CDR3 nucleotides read TGTGCCAGCAGCTTAGACCTAGGGGGACGGGACAATGAGCAGTTCTTC.

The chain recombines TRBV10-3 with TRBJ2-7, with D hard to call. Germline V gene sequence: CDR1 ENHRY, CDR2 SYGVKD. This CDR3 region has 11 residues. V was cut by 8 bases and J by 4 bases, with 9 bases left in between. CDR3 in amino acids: CAIGSLYEQYF. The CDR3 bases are TGTGCCATCGGAAGCCTTTACGAGCAGTACTTC.

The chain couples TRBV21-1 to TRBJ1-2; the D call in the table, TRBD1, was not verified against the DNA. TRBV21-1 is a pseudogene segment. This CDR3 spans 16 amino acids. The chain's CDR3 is CASSKPFLDKNYGYTF. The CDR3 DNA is TGTGCCAGCAGCAAGCCCTTCCTCGACAAGAACTATGGCTACACCTTC.

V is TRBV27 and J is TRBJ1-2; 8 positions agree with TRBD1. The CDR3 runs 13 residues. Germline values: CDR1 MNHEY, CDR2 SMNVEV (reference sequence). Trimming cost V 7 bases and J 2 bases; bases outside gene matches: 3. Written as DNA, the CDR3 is TGTGCCAGCACCCCAGGGGGCAACTATGGCTACACCTTC. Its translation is CASTPGGNYGYTF.

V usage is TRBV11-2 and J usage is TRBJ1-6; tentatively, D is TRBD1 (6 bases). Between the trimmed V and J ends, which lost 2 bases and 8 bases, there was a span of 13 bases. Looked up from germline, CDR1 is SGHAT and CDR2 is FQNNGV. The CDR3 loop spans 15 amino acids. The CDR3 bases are TGTGCCAGCAGCTTACAGGGGCTGGATGATTCACCCCTCCACTTT. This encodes CASSLQGLDDSPLHF.

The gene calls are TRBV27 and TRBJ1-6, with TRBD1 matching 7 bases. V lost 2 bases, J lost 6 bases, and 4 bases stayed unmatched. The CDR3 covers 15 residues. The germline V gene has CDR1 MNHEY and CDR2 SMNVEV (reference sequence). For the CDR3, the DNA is TGTGCCAGCAGTTTACGGCCAGGGGGTAATTCACCCCTCCACTTT. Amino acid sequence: CASSLRPGGNSPLHF.

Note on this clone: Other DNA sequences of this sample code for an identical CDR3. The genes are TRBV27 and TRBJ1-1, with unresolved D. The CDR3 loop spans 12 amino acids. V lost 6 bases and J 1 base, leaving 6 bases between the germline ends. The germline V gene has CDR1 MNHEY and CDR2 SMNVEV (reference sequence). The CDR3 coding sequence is TGTGCCAGCAGAGTAGGGAACACTGAAGCTTTCTTT. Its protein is CASRVGNTEAFF.

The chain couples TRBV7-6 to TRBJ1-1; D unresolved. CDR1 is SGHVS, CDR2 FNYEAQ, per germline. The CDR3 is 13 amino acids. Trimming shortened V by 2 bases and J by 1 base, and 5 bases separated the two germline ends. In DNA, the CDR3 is TGTGCCAGCAGCTTAAGTTGGAACACTGAAGCTTTCTTT. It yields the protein CASSLSWNTEAFF.

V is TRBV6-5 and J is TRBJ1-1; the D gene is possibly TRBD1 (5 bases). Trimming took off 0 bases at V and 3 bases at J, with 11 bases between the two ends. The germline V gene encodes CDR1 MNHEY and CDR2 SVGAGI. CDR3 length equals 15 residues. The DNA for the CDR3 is TGTGCCAGCAGTTACTCGGGCAGGGCGTACACTGAAGCTTTCTTT. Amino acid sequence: CASSYSGRAYTEAFF.

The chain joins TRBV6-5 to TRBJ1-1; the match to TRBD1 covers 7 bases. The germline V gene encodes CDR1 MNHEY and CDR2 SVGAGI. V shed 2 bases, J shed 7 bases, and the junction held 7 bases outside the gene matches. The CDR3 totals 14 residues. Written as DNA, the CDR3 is TGTGCCAGCAGTTACACAGGGGAGGGACTTGAAGCTTTCTTT. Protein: CASSYTGEGLEAFF.

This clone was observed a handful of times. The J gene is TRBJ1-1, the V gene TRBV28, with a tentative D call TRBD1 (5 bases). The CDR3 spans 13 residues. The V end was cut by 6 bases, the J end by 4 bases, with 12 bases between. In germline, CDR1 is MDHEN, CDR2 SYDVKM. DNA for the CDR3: TGTGCCAGCAGAACCGACGGGGGCACTGAAGCTTTCTTT. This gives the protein CASRTDGGTEAFF.

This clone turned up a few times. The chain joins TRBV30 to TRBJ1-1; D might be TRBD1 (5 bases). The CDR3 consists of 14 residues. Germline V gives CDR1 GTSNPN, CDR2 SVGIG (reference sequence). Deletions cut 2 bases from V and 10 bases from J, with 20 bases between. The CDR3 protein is CAWSSDSADLGAFF. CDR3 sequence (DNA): TGTGCCTGGAGTTCTGACAGCGCGGACCTTGGAGCTTTCTTT.

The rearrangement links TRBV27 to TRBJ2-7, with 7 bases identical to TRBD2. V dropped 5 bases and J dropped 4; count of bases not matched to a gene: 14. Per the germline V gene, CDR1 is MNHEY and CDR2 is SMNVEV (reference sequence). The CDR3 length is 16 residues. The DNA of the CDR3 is TGTGCCAGCAGTCCGAGCCGGGGGGTGTTGGGATACGAGCAGTACTTC. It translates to CASSPSRGVLGYEQYF.

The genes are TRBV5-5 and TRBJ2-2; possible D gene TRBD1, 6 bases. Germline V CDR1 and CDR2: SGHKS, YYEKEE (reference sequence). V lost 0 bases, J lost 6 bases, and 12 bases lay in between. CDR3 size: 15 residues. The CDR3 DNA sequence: TGTGCCAGCAGCTTGGAGGCAGGGGTGGCCGGGGAGCTGTTTTTT. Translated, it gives CASSLEAGVAGELFF.

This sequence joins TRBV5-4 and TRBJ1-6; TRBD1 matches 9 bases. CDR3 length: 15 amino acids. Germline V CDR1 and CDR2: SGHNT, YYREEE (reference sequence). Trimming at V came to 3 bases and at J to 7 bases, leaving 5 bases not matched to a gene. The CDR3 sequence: CASSSGTGPNSPLHF. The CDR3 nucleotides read TGTGCCAGCAGCTCCGGGACAGGGCCAAATTCACCCCTCCACTTT.